The 15 T cell receptor beta chains given below trace back to one sample, sequenced in a study of cytomegalovirus exposure and HLA in healthy donors (TCRdb year 2017). The method was the immunoSEQ multiplex PCR assay. For the multiplex PCR, a mixture combining 60 forward primers for TCR Vbeta segments and 13 reverse primers for TCR Jbeta segments was used. TCRdb mirrors the immuneACCESS table, restricted to in-frame sequences. Some clones are absent from its copies; in checked studies, under half trace to an unresolved V gene, and the reason for the others is unknown. The sample table holds about 150,000 clones, of which roughly 78% were seen once. Clones ranked in the top ten supply over 2.5% of the sample. The sequencing sample was made of PBMCs. The receptors derive from a man aged 40-49 years in good health and CMV-seropositive.

The chain couples TRBV19 to TRBJ1-2; no clear D gene. This CDR3 spans 11 amino acids. V lost 6 bases and J lost 5, with 7 bases in between. Germline V lookup: CDR1 LNHDA, CDR2 SQIVND (reference sequence). Here the CDR3 DNA reads TGTGCCAGTAGGTCAAATTATGGCTACACCTTC. Encoded protein: CASRSNYGYTF.

This clone was found once. The rearrangement joins TRBV5-4 to TRBJ2-3; 8 bases align to TRBD2. Germline trimming cut 4 bases from V and 5 bases from J; bases unmatched to any gene: 6. CDR1 SGHNT and CDR2 YYREEE come from the germline V gene (reference sequence). This CDR3 contains 14 residues. The CDR3 DNA reads as TGTGCCAGCAGCGTAGCGGGGTGGGTAGATACGCAGTATTTT. The encoded protein is CASSVAGWVDTQYF.

This chain links TRBV4-2 with TRBJ1-2; D unresolved. Germline CDR1 is LGHNA and CDR2 is YNFKEQ. The CDR3 loop spans 15 amino acids. With 2 bases removed from V and 0 bases from J, the gap between germline ends came to 10 bases. As DNA, the CDR3 is TGTGCCAGCAGCCAAACCGGGATTGCTAACTATGGCTACACCTTC. Translation gives CASSQTGIANYGYTF.

This clone was seen more than once but under ten times. The chain combines TRBV5-6 with TRBJ2-3; TRBD2 agrees at 7 bases. Losses at the gene ends were 4 bases for V and 6 bases for J; bases not matched to a gene: 5. The CDR3 runs to 13 residues. CDR1 SGHDT and CDR2 YYEEEE come from the germline V gene. The chain's CDR3 is CASSATSSDTQYF. CDR3 sequence (DNA): TGTGCCAGCAGCGCGACTAGCTCGGATACGCAGTATTTT.

V is TRBV5-1 and J is TRBJ1-1; D not resolved. Trimming shortened V by 0 bases and J by 0 bases, and 15 bases separated the two germline ends. CDR1 is SGHRS, CDR2 YFSETQ, per germline. This CDR3 has 17 residues. CDR3 protein: CASSLVGSITMNTEAFF. The CDR3 coding sequence is TGCGCCAGCAGCTTGGTAGGGAGCATAACTATGAACACTGAAGCTTTCTTT.

About this clone: A read error may account for a junction end that differs from germline. Other DNA variants within this sample encode the same CDR3. The CDR3 protein is CASSRTGLNYGYTF. CDR3 in DNA: TGTGCTAGCAGTCGGACAGGGCTAAACTATGGCTACACCTTC. This chain connects TRBV6-5 to TRBJ1-2, with TRBD1 matching 8 bases. The germline CDR1 and CDR2 sequences are MNHEY and SVGAGI. CDR3 length: 14 amino acids.

This chain uses TRBV21-1 with TRBJ2-3; TRBD2, the D gene given by the table, was not confirmed from the DNA. TRBV21-1 is recorded as a pseudogene. This CDR3 has 16 residues. The chain's CDR3 is CASSSRTRVLTDTQYF. CDR3 in DNA: TGTGCCAGCAGCTCGAGGACTAGGGTTTTGACAGATACGCAGTATTTT.

The gene calls are TRBV7-2 and TRBJ1-6; D possibly corresponds to TRBD1 (5 bases). This CDR3 has 15 amino acids. Trimming pared 3 bases from V and 9 bases from J, leaving 15 bases between. Germline V gene sequence: CDR1 SGHTA, CDR2 FQGNSA. Here the CDR3 reads CASSFENRRFSPLHF. In nucleotides, the CDR3 is TGTGCCAGCAGCTTTGAGAACAGGCGCTTTTCACCCCTCCACTTT.

This clone was observed a few times. This chain connects TRBV6-6 to TRBJ1-2; TRBD1 might be the D (6 bases). The V gene lost 2 bases and the J gene lost 4 bases, with 8 bases spanning the gap. Germline V gene data show CDR1 as MNHNY and CDR2 as SVGAGI (reference sequence). The CDR3 consists of 13 residues. The CDR3 sequence: CASSYKDSYGYTF. DNA for the CDR3: TGTGCCAGCAGTTACAAGGACAGCTATGGCTACACCTTC.

The chain carries TRBV6-5 and TRBJ2-1, with D unresolved. Germline CDR1 and CDR2: MNHEY and SVGAGI. V was cut by 0 bases and J by 4 bases, with 4 bases left in between. The CDR3 is 13 residues long. CDR3 DNA sequence: TGTGCCAGCAGTTACTCCCCGTACAATGAGCAGTTCTTC. Translated: CASSYSPYNEQFF.

The rearrangement links TRBV6-5 to TRBJ1-2, with D perhaps TRBD1 (6 bases). This CDR3 region has 14 residues. Germline CDR1 is MNHEY and CDR2 is SVGAGI. Between the trimmed V and J ends, which lost 4 bases and 4 bases, there was a span of 13 bases. CDR3 sequence (DNA): TGTGCCAGCAGTTTGGAACAGGGAACCTATGGCTACACCTTC. Translation: CASSLEQGTYGYTF.

V and J are TRBV9 and TRBJ1-1; D is undetermined. This CDR3 region has 15 residues. CDR1 SGDLS and CDR2 YYNGEE come from the germline V gene. Trimming pared 0 bases from V and 1 base from J, leaving 10 bases between. CDR3 nucleotide sequence: TGTGCCAGCAGCGTAGGAGGGTATGCGAACACTGAAGCTTTCTTT. It codes for CASSVGGYANTEAFF.

The chain uses TRBV25-1 and TRBJ2-1; maybe TRBD2 (6 bases). The CDR3 is 14 amino acids. V was cut by 7 bases and J by 3 bases, with 13 bases left in between. Looked up from germline, CDR1 is MGHDK and CDR2 is SYGVNS. Here the CDR3 DNA reads TGTGCCAGCATCGGGGGAAGCTTCTACAATGAGCAGTTCTTC. It yields the protein CASIGGSFYNEQFF. Full variable domain (outside the CDR3, taken from reference TRBV25-1 and TRBJ2-1): EADIYQTPRYLVIGTGKKITLECSQTMGHDKMYWYQQDPGMELHLIHYSYGVNSTEKGDLSSESTVSRIRTEHFPLTLESARPSHTSQYLCASIGGSFYNEQFFGPGTRLTVL.

The chain links TRBV19 to TRBJ1-1; a weak D match, TRBD1 (6 bases). Germline-derived CDR1 and CDR2 are LNHDA and SQIVND (reference sequence). The CDR3 is 14 amino acids. With 3 bases removed from V and 2 bases from J, the gap between germline ends came to 10 bases. CDR3 in amino acids: CASSIRGRNTEAFF. CDR3 DNA sequence: TGTGCCAGTAGTATCAGGGGAAGAAACACTGAAGCTTTCTTT.

The CDR3 DNA reads TGTGCCAGCAGCGGGGACAGGAGCGACAATCAGCCCCAGCATTTT. Translating gives CASSGDRSDNQPQHF. The chain carries TRBV6-1 and TRBJ1-5; 8 nucleotides match TRBD1. V trimming: 6 bases; J trimming: 3 bases; junction bases outside the gene matches: 7. Germline CDR1 reads MNHNS; CDR2 reads SASEGT. This CDR3 is 15 amino acids long.